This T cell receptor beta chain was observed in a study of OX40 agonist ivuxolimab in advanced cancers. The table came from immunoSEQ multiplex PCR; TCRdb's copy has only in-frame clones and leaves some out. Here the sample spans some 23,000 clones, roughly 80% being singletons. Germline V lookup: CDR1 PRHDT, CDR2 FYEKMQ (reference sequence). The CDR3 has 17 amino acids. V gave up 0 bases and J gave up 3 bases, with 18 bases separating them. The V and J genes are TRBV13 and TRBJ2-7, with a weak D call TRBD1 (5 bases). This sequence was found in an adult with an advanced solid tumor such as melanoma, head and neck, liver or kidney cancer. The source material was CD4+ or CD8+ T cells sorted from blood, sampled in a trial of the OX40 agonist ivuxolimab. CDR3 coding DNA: TGTGCCAGCAGCTTAGGCCTTGGGGCGCAGGCAAGCTACGAGCAGTACTTC. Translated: CASSLGLGAQASYEQYF.